This T cell receptor beta chain was captured in a study of T-cell reconstitution after alpha-beta-depleted transplantation in children. Using unique molecular identifiers, the investigators prepared the TCRbeta library. TCRdb reprocessed the PCR reads with MiXCR, giving one entry per CDR3 protein. This sample has about 130,000 distinct CDR3 sequences, with more than 9.5% found just once. This clonotype showed up many times. Trimming shortened V by 3 bases and J by 3 bases, and 24 bases separated the two germline ends. CDR1 is DFQATT and CDR2 is SNEGSKA in the germline V gene (reference sequence). The CDR3 runs 17 residues.

The chain couples TRBV20-1 to TRBJ2-7; possibly TRBD2 for D (6 bases). The specimen comprised PBMCs, mostly from graft donor cells, sampled 180 days after TCRalphabeta/CD19-depleted stem cell transplant. The source is a girl under three years old who had a stem cell transplant for combined immunodeficiency, so the T cells may come from the graft donor. This chain's CDR3 is CSASPPTGSTVIYEQYF. CDR3 nucleotides: TGCAGTGCTAGCCCGCCTACCGGGAGCACTGTTATCTACGAGCAGTACTTC.